This T cell receptor beta chain was sequenced in a study of T cell clonotyping in hematopoietic cell transplantation. Notes on the study in general: Pathologically expanded recipient clonotypes increased progressively from day 30 to day 180 as diversity fell. Cells were unsorted, so CD4 and CD8 contributions were not separated. Graft donor and pretransplant recipient Inverse Simpson Index values predicted broader posttransplant TCR diversity.

Samples: about 28 days before transplant, then days 30, 100 and 180 after. Produced via immunoSEQ multiplex PCR; TCRdb's table is partial and in-frame only. Of over 2,000 clones in the sample, approximately 80% are singletons; the top ten hold 6.1%. A remark on this clone: Its antigen is as yet unknown.

The CDR3 is 11 residues long. CDR1 is SGHDN and CDR2 is FVKESK in the germline V gene. V dropped 4 bases and J dropped 10 bases, with 8 bases sitting between them. The gene calls are TRBV14 and TRBJ2-1; TRBD2 is a possible D gene (6 bases). This specimen consisted of PBMCs, obtained 100 days after allogeneic stem cell transplant. The origin of this receptor is a male patient aged 50 to 59 who had an allogeneic stem cell transplant from a related donor, so the T cells may come from the graft donor. Some clones in this sample may be carry-over from other donors' samples. The CDR3 sequence is CASSLGGEQFF. DNA for the CDR3: TGTGCCAGCAGCCTGGGGGGAGAGCAGTTCTTC.